Listed below are T cell receptor beta chains from one sample, sequenced in a study of cytomegalovirus exposure and HLA in healthy donors. Assay: immunoSEQ multiplex PCR; the TCRdb copy retains only in-frame clones and omits some. The sample shows about 200,000 clones, and 0.65% to 0.75% sits with its ten largest clones. Sequences were obtained from PBMCs. The receptors stem from a boy aged 5-17 years in good health and CMV-seronegative. Both conserved end residues are part of each CDR3. D genes are given only for firm matches.

cdr3_aa	cdr3_nt	j_call	v_call	d_call
CASSSHGRQGRRNIQYF	TGTGCCAGCAGTTCCCACGGCCGACAGGGTAGAAGGAACATTCAGTACTTC	TRBJ2-4	TRBV28	TRBD1
CASSLVGSGQGATNEKLFF	TGTGCCAGCAGCTTAGTGGGGTCCGGCCAGGGTGCGACTAATGAAAAACTGTTTTTT	TRBJ1-4	TRBV7-9	-
CASSLRQGQETQYF	TGTGCCAGCAGCCTCCGACAGGGCCAAGAGACCCAGTACTTC	TRBJ2-5	TRBV7-9	TRBD1
CASSWGGTGNTDTQYF	TGTGCCAGCAGTTGGGGGGGGACAGGGAACACAGATACGCAGTATTTT	TRBJ2-3	TRBV27	TRBD1
CASRRDMNTEAFF	TGTGCCAGCAGAAGGGACATGAACACTGAAGCTTTCTTT	TRBJ1-1	TRBV6-6	-
CATTRQGAEAFF	TGTGCCACCACTCGACAGGGCGCTGAAGCTTTCTTT	TRBJ1-1	TRBV19	TRBD1
CASSLRTNYEQYF	TGCGCCAGCAGCTTGCGTACAAACTACGAGCAGTACTTC	TRBJ2-7	TRBV5-1	-
CASSIKVAGIGYTF	TGTGCCAGTAGTATAAAGGTGGCGGGGATTGGCTACACCTTC	TRBJ1-2	TRBV19	-
CASSHRDRVNGNQPQHF	TGTGCCAGTAGTCACCGGGACAGGGTAAACGGCAATCAGCCCCAGCATTTT	TRBJ1-5	TRBV19	TRBD1
CASSPTGGGAIDTQYF	TGCGCCAGCAGCCCGACAGGTGGGGGGGCCATAGATACGCAGTATTTT	TRBJ2-3	TRBV5-1	-
CASNFEDSYNSPLHF	TGTGCCAGCAACTTCGAGGACTCCTATAATTCACCCCTCCACTTT	TRBJ1-6	TRBV2	-
CASSFRRGTGRTEAFF	TGTGCCAGCAGCTTCCGAAGAGGGACAGGGAGGACTGAAGCTTTCTTT	TRBJ1-1	TRBV11-2	TRBD1
CASSHHRLGRGTQYF	TGTGCCAGCAGTCATCATAGACTTGGGCGGGGGACCCAGTACTTC	TRBJ2-5	TRBV6-5	-
CASSLVLTSGGSQETQYF	TGTGCCAGCAGCTTAGTCTTAACTAGCGGGGGGTCCCAAGAGACCCAGTACTTC	TRBJ2-5	TRBV7-9	TRBD2
CASSLEWSRAYEQYF	TGTGCCAGCAGCTTAGAGTGGAGCAGGGCCTACGAGCAGTACTTC	TRBJ2-7	TRBV7-2	-
CASSLVGRGNNEQFF	TGTGCCAGCAGCTTAGTAGGCCGGGGAAACAATGAGCAGTTCTTC	TRBJ2-1	TRBV7-6	-
CAWSPQVGNTEAFF	TGTGCCTGGAGTCCTCAGGTGGGGAACACTGAAGCTTTCTTT	TRBJ1-1	TRBV30	-
CASSKTGVGEAFF	TGCGCCAGCAGCAAGACAGGGGTCGGGGAAGCTTTCTTT	TRBJ1-1	TRBV5-1	TRBD1
CASSWRLAGNGDEQFF	TGTGCCAGCAGCTGGAGACTAGCGGGGAACGGGGATGAGCAGTTCTTC	TRBJ2-1	TRBV5-5	TRBD2
CASSPDRANTEAFF	TGTGCCAGCAGTCCGGACAGGGCTAACACTGAAGCTTTCTTT	TRBJ1-1	TRBV27	TRBD1
CASKGTGGNSPLHF	TGTGCCAGCAAGGGGACAGGGGGCAATTCACCCCTCCACTTT	TRBJ1-6	TRBV6-1	TRBD1
CASSLRYQETYEQYF	TGTGCCAGCAGCTTAAGGTACCAGGAAACCTACGAGCAGTACTTC	TRBJ2-7	TRBV11-2	-
CASSSDRTHLGGEQFF	TGCGCCAGCAGTTCAGATCGGACCCACTTAGGGGGTGAGCAGTTCTTC	TRBJ2-1	TRBV10-1	-
CASSLVQGAPGNTIYF	TGTGCCAGCAGCTTAGTGCAGGGGGCACCTGGAAACACCATATATTTT	TRBJ1-3	TRBV7-9	TRBD1
CASSPSRGRDNSPLHF	TGTGCCAGCAGCCCAAGCAGGGGGCGGGATAATTCACCCCTCCACTTT	TRBJ1-6	TRBV21-1	-
CATSRATTGTGSPLHF	TGTGCCACCAGCAGAGCCACTACAGGGACGGGCTCACCCCTCCACTTT	TRBJ1-6	TRBV15	-
CASSLTGGAPYYNEQFF	TGTGCCAGCAGTTTAACCGGGGGGGCGCCCTACTACAATGAGCAGTTCTTC	TRBJ2-1	TRBV27	TRBD2
CAIAPGTNYEQYF	TGTGCCATCGCTCCCGGGACAAACTACGAGCAGTACTTC	TRBJ2-7	TRBV10-3	-
CASSHLYRGSGEAFF	TGTGCCAGCAGCCATTTATACAGGGGATCCGGCGAAGCTTTCTTT	TRBJ1-1	TRBV14	TRBD1
CASSLAGGLTDTQYF	TGTGCCAGCAGTTTGGCGGGGGGCCTCACAGATACGCAGTATTTT	TRBJ2-3	TRBV11-3	TRBD2
CASSPHKDTQYF	TGCGCCAGCAGCCCCCACAAAGATACGCAGTATTTT	TRBJ2-3	TRBV4-3	-
CASSLRSGGIGIGYTF	TGTGCCAGCAGTTTAAGGAGCGGGGGCATCGGAATAGGCTACACCTTC	TRBJ1-2	TRBV27	-
CASSQGGGRTYEQYF	TGTGCCAGCAGTCAAGGCGGGGGGCGCACCTACGAGCAGTACTTC	TRBJ2-7	TRBV6-1	TRBD2
CASSVDPDMNTEAFF	TGTGCCAGCAGCGTAGACCCGGACATGAACACTGAAGCTTTCTTT	TRBJ1-1	TRBV9	-
CASSLWSGIGGYTF	TGTGCCAGCAGTTTATGGTCCGGGATCGGGGGCTACACCTTC	TRBJ1-2	TRBV27	-
CASRGGVQGETQYF	TGTGCCAGCAGGGGAGGGGTTCAGGGAGAGACCCAGTACTTC	TRBJ2-5	TRBV7-8	TRBD2
CASSLSSGGQSPLHF	TGTGCCAGCAGCTTATCTTCAGGGGGCCAATCACCCCTCCACTTT	TRBJ1-6	TRBV7-2	TRBD1
CASSNPGRETVQFF	TGTGCCAGTAGTAACCCTGGAAGGGAGACGGTGCAGTTCTTC	TRBJ2-1	TRBV19	-
CASSSGGGPEDTF	TGTGCCAGCAGCTCAGGGGGCGGCCCCGAGGACACCTTC	TRBJ1-2	TRBV5-4	TRBD1
CASSLWARGNTEAFF	TGTGCCAGCAGTTTGTGGGCGCGGGGGAACACTGAAGCTTTCTTT	TRBJ1-1	TRBV28	-
CAWSVYVGQGRRTEAFF	TGTGCCTGGAGTGTATACGTGGGACAGGGGAGGCGGACTGAAGCTTTCTTT	TRBJ1-1	TRBV30	TRBD1
CASSQDNNQPQHF	TGCGCCAGCAGCCAAGATAATAATCAGCCCCAGCATTTT	TRBJ1-5	TRBV4-3	-
CASSEVGTGNEKLFF	TGTGCCAGCAGTGAAGTGGGGACAGGGAATGAAAAACTGTTTTTT	TRBJ1-4	TRBV2	TRBD1